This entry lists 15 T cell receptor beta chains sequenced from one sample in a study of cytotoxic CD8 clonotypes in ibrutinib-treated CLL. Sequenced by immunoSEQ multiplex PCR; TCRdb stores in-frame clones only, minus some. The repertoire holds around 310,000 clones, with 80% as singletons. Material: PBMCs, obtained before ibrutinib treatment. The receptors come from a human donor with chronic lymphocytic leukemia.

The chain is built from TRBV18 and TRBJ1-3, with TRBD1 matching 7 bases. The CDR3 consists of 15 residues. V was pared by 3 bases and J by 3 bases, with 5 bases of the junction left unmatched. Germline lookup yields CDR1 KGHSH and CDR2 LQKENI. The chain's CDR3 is CASSPKTGYGNTIYF. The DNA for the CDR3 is TGTGCCAGCTCACCCAAGACAGGGTATGGAAACACCATATATTTT. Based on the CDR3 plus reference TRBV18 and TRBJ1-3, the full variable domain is NAGVMQNPRHLVRRRGQEARLRCSPMKGHSHVYWYRQLPEEGLKFMVYLQKENIIDESGMPKERFSAEFPKEGPSILRIQQVVRGDSAAYFCASSPKTGYGNTIYFGEGSWLTVV.

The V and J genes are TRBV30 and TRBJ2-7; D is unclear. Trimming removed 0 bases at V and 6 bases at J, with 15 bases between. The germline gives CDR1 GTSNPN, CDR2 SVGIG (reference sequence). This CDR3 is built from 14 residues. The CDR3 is CAWSVLTWSGEQYF. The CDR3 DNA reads TGTGCCTGGAGTGTACTTACATGGTCTGGCGAGCAGTACTTC.

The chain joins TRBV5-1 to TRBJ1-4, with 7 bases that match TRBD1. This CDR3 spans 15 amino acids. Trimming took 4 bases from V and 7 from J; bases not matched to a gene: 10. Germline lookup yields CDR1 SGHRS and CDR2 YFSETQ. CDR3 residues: CASSQTTGKAEKLFF. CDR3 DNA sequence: TGCGCCAGCAGCCAAACGACAGGGAAGGCTGAAAAACTGTTTTTT.

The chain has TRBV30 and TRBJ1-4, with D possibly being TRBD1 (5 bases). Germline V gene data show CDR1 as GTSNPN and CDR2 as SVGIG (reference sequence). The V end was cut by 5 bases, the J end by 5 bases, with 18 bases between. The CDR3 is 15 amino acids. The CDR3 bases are TGTGCCTGGTCAGTCCGGGGACTGAAAAATGAAAAACTGTTTTTT. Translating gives CAWSVRGLKNEKLFF.

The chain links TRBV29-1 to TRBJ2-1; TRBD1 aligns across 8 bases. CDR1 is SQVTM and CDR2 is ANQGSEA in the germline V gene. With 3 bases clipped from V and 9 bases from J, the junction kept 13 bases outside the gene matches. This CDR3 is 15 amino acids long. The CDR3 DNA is TGCAGCGTTGACCCCAAACGGACAGGGACGGGTGAGCAGTTCTTC. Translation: CSVDPKRTGTGEQFF.

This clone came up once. The CDR3 sequence is CASSSHLSNQPQHF. The CDR3 coding sequence is TGTGCCAGCAGCTCCCATTTGAGCAATCAGCCCCAGCATTTT. The chain links TRBV7-2 to TRBJ1-5; D unclear. Germline V lookup: CDR1 SGHTA, CDR2 FQGNSA. Trimming pared 4 bases from V and 1 base from J, leaving 8 bases between. The CDR3 loop spans 14 amino acids. Supplemented by reference TRBV7-2 and TRBJ1-5, the full variable domain reads GAGVSQSPSNKVTEKGKDVELRCDPISGHTALYWYRQSLGQGLEFLIYFQGNSAPDKSGLPSDRFSAERTGGSVSTLTIQRTQQEDSAVYLCASSSHLSNQPQHFGDGTRLSIL.

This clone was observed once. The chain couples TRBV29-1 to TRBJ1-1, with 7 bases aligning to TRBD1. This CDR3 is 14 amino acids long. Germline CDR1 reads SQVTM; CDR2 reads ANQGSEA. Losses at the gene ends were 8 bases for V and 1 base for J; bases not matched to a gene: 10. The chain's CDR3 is CSTRTGSTNTEAFF. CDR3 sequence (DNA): TGCAGCACCCGGACAGGCTCTACGAACACTGAAGCTTTCTTT.

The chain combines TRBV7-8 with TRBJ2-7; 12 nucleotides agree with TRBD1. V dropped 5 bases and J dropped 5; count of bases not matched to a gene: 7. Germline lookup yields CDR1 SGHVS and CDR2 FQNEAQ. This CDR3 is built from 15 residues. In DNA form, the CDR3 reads TGTGCCAGCAGCCCCGGGACAGGGGGCCTGAACGAGCAGTACTTC. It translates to CASSPGTGGLNEQYF.

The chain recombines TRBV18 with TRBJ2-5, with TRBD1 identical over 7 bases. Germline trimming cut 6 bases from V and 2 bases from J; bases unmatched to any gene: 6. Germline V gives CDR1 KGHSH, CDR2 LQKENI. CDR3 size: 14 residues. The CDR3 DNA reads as TGTGCCAGCTCGCCCAACAGGGGACAAGAGACCCAGTACTTC. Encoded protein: CASSPNRGQETQYF. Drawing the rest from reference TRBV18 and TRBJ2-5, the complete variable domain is NAGVMQNPRHLVRRRGQEARLRCSPMKGHSHVYWYRQLPEEGLKFMVYLQKENIIDESGMPKERFSAEFPKEGPSILRIQQVVRGDSAAYFCASSPNRGQETQYFGPGTRLLVL.

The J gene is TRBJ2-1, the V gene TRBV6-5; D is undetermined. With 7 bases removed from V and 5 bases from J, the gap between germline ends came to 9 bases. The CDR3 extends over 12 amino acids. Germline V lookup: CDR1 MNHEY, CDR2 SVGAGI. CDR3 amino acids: CASTRMDNEQFF. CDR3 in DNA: TGTGCCAGCACCCGCATGGACAATGAGCAGTTCTTC.

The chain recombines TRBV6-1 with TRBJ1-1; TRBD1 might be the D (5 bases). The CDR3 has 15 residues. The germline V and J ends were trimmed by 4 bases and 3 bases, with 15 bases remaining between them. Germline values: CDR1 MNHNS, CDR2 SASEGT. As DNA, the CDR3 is TGTGCCAGCAGTGTATGGGGGGATGAGGACACTGAAGCTTTCTTT. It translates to CASSVWGDEDTEAFF.

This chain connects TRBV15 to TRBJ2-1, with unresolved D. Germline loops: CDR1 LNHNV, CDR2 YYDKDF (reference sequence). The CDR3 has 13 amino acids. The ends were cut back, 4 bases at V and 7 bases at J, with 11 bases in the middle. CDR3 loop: CATSNLGLNEQFF. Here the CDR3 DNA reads TGTGCCACCAGCAACTTAGGGCTTAATGAGCAGTTCTTC.

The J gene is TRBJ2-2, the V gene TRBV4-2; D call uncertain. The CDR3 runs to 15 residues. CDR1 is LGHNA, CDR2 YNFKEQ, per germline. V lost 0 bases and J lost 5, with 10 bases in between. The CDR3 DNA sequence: TGTGCCAGCAGCCAAGATGGCCGGCCTACCGGGGAGCTGTTTTTT. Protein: CASSQDGRPTGELFF.

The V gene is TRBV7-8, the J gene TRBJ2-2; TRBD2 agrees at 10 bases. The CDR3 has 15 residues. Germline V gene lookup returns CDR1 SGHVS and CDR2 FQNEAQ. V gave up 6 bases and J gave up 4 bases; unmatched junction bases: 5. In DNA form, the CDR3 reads TGTGCCAGCAGTTCTAGCGGGAGCCGCACCGGGGAGCTGTTTTTT. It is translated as CASSSSGSRTGELFF. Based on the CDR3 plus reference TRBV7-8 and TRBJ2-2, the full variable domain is GAGVSQSPRYKVAKRGQDVALRCDPISGHVSLFWYQQALGQGPEFLTYFQNEAQLDKSGLPSDRFFAERPEGSVSTLKIQRTQQEDSAVYLCASSSSGSRTGELFFGEGSRLTVL.

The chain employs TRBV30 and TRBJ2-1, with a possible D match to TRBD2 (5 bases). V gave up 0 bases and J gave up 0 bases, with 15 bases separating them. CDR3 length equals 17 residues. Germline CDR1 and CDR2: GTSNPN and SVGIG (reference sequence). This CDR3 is CAWSVLVLSDSYNEQFF. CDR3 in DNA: TGTGCCTGGAGTGTACTGGTTCTTAGCGACTCCTACAATGAGCAGTTCTTC.